This section outlines one T cell receptor (beta chain) sequence together with its context. Repertoires were generated with immunoSEQ multiplex PCR, while TCRdb's copy carries only in-frame clones and drops some. This sample has about 67,000 clones, with about nine tenths found just once. The CDR3 has 14 residues. Looked up from germline, CDR1 is MNHEY and CDR2 is SVGAGI. The V gene lost 5 bases and the J gene lost 4 bases, with 12 bases spanning the gap. This entry belongs to a study of T cell changes during pregnancy in multiple sclerosis. The sequence was obtained from a female donor with multiple sclerosis, enrolled in a pregnancy study. The chain is built from TRBV6-5 and TRBJ1-3, with a possible D match to TRBD1 (6 bases). Sample: peripheral blood, taken in the second trimester of pregnancy. The DNA of the CDR3 is TGTGCCAGCAGTCCCCCAGGGGTGGGAAACACCATATATTTT. Translation: CASSPPGVGNTIYF.